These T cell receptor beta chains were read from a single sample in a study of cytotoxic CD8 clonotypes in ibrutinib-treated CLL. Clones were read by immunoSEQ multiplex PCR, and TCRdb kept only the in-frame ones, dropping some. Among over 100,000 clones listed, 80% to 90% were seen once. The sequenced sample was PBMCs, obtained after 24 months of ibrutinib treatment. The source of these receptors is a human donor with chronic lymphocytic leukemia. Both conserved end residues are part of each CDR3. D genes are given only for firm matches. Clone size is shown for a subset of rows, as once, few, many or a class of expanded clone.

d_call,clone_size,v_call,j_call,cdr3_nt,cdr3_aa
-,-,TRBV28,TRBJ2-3,TGTGCCAGCAGCCTAATTCCAGATACCACAGATACGCAGTATTTT,CASSLIPDTTDTQYF
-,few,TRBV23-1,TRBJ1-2,TGCGCCAGCAGTCGACTGACAGCCCTCTATGGCTACACCTTC,CASSRLTALYGYTF
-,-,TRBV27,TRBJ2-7,TGTGCCAGCAGCAAATGGGACACCTCCTACGAGCAGTACTTC,CASSKWDTSYEQYF
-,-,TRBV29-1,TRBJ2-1,TGCAGCGCAAATGAACAGTTCTTC,CSANEQFF
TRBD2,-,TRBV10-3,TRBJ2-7,TGTGCCACCTCTACGGGACTAGCGGGTTCCTACGAGCAGTACTTC,CATSTGLAGSYEQYF
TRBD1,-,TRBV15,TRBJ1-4,TGTGCCACCAGCAGGTTAGATACCGCAGGGGGCGAAAAACTGTTTTTT,CATSRLDTAGGEKLFF
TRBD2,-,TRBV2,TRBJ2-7,TGTGCCAGCCAGGCCGGGACTAGCGGGAGGTTAGGCGAGCAGTACTTC,CASQAGTSGRLGEQYF
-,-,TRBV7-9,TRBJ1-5,TGTGCCAGCAGCTTAGACCAGGGGCTCCAGCATTTT,CASSLDQGLQHF
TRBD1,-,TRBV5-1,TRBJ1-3,TGCGCCAGCAGCTTTTCGGGACAGATGCTAAACACCATATATTTT,CASSFSGQMLNTIYF
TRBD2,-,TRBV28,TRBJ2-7,TGTGCCAGCAGGCCACCGGGACTAGCGGTATACGAGCAGTACTTC,CASRPPGLAVYEQYF
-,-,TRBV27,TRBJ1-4,TGTGCCAGCGGTAGGGAGCGAAATGAAAAACTGTTTTTT,CASGRERNEKLFF
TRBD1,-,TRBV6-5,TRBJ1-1,TGTGCCAGCAGTTCCGGGACAGCCACTGAAGCTTTCTTT,CASSSGTATEAFF
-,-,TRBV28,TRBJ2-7,TGTGCCAGCAGTCAAATACAGGGATGGACCTACGAGCAGTACTTC,CASSQIQGWTYEQYF
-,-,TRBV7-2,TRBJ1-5,TGTGCCAGCAGCTACCGAGTCGATCAGCCCCAGCATTTT,CASSYRVDQPQHF
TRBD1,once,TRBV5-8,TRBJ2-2,TGTGCCAGCAGCACCTACGACAGGGCCGCGAACACCGGGGAGCTGTTTTTT,CASSTYDRAANTGELFF
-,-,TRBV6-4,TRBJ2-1,TGTGCCAGCAGTGTGATGACGTCAGTCGGGTACAATGAGCAGTTCTTC,CASSVMTSVGYNEQFF
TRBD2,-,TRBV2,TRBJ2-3,TGTGCCAGCAGAGATAGCGGGGGGGGTACAGATACGCAGTATTTT,CASRDSGGGTDTQYF
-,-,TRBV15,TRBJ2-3,TGTGCCACCAGCAGAGATGACGGGAGAGGTACGCAGTATTTT,CATSRDDGRGTQYF
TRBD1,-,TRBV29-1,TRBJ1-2,TGCAGCGCCCCAAGGGGGACAGGGGCCAACTATGGCTACACCTTC,CSAPRGTGANYGYTF
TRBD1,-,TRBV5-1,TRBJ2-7,TGCGCCAGCAGCTCTAGACTGGACAGGGGCTTCTCCTACGAGCAGTACTTC,CASSSRLDRGFSYEQYF
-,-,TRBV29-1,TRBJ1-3,TGCAGCGTCCGAGTGATTGAGGCAGGGGCCTACTCTGGAAACACCATATATTTT,CSVRVIEAGAYSGNTIYF
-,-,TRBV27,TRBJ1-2,TGTGCCAGCAGTGGCTGGGGTGGCTACACCTTC,CASSGWGGYTF
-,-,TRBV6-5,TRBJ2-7,TGTGCCAGTAAGCCGACGGGCCCGCTCTACGAGCAGTACTTC,CASKPTGPLYEQYF
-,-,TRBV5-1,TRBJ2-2,TGCGCCAGCAGCTTGGAGCCAGGGTTGGTAACCGGGGAGCTGTTTTTT,CASSLEPGLVTGELFF
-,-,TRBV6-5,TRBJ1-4,TGTGCCAGCAGTTACTCCCCCCGGGGAGGGAATGAAAAACTGTTTTTT,CASSYSPRGGNEKLFF
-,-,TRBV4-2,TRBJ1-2,TGTGCCAGCAGCCAGCCGGGGTCGCTCTATGGCTACACCTTC,CASSQPGSLYGYTF
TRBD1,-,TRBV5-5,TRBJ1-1,TGTGCCAGCAGCCCGACAGGGGTGATGAACACTGAAGCTTTCTTT,CASSPTGVMNTEAFF
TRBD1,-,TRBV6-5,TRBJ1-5,TGTGCCAGCAGACGGACAGGGCTCAGCAATCAGCCCCAGCATTTT,CASRRTGLSNQPQHF
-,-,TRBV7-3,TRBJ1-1,TGTGCCAGCAGCTCAAATTATCGGACTGAAGCTTTCTTT,CASSSNYRTEAFF
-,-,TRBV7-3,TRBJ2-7,TGTGCCAGCAGCCTCTCGGGTGGCTACGAGCAGTACTTC,CASSLSGGYEQYF
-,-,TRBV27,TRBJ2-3,TGTGCCAGCATGGGGGCGGATACGCAGTATTTT,CASMGADTQYF
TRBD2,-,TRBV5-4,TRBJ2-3,TGTGCCAGCAGCTTAGCGGGAGGCCGAGATACGCAGTATTTT,CASSLAGGRDTQYF
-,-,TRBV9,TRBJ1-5,TGTGCCAGCAGCCCCGAGGGACTCGGGAATCAGCCCCAGCATTTT,CASSPEGLGNQPQHF
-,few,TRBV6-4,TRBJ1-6,TGTGCCAGCATGGAGAGGGACGTAAATTCACCCCTCCACTTT,CASMERDVNSPLHF
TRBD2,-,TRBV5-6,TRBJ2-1,TGTGCCAGCAGCTGGCCGGGACTAGCGGGACCCGATGAGCAGTTCTTC,CASSWPGLAGPDEQFF
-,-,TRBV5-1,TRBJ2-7,TGCGCCAGCAGCTCCTTCGGCTCCTACGAGCAGTACTTC,CASSSFGSYEQYF
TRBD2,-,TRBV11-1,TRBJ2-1,TGTGCCAGCAGCCGCGGGACTAGCGGGTTCTCCTACAATGAGCAGTTCTTC,CASSRGTSGFSYNEQFF
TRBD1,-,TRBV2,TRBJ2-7,TGTGCCAGCGGATTAAGACAGGGCGACGAGCAGTACTTC,CASGLRQGDEQYF
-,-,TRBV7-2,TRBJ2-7,TGTGCCAGCAGCCCCGCGGTAGGGTCTAGGAGTGAGCAGTACTTC,CASSPAVGSRSEQYF